The source of this T cell receptor (beta chain) is a study of CD8 T cells in Susac syndrome. CDR3 length equals 12 residues. V was pared by 10 bases and J by 3 bases, with 3 bases of the junction left unmatched. Random hexamers were used to reverse transcribe roughly 0.5 to 1 ug of RNA. The amplification used immunoSEQ multiplex PCR on TCR beta CDR3; it spanned 54 Vbeta and 13 Jbeta. TCRdb recomputed calls from the immunoSEQ multiplex PCR reads with MiXCR, one row per CDR3 protein. The sample shows 150,000 to 200,000 distinct CDR3 sequences, just over 90% of them seen only once. This TCR derives from a human donor in good health. The sequencing sample was made of CD4+ T cells from PBMCs. The chain combines TRBV12-3 or TRBV12-4 with TRBJ2-1; 7 nucleotides agree with TRBD2. DNA of the CDR3: TGTGCCACCCGGGGGGACTACAATGAGCAGTTCTTC. Its translation is CATRGDYNEQFF.